One sample yielded the 30 T cell receptor beta chains listed below, sequenced in a study of CD4+ T cells in melanoma. Only in-frame clones appear in the TCRdb table, and some are missing; sequencing was by immunoSEQ multiplex PCR. The sample's table shows around 70 clones. The sequenced sample was cells sorted by PD-1 expression. The receptors stem from a human donor with melanoma.

Within the sample, this clone is large. The gene calls are TRBV7-7 and TRBJ2-1, with TRBD2 matching 12 bases. V gave up 1 base and J gave up 8 bases; unmatched junction bases: 6. The CDR3 has 16 residues. Per germline, CDR1 SSHAT and CDR2 FNYEAQ (reference sequence). The chain's CDR3 is CASSLGSSGRAHEQFF. The CDR3 nucleotides read TGTGCCAGCAGCTTAGGGTCTAGCGGGAGGGCACATGAGCAGTTCTTC.

The chain joins TRBV5-4 to TRBJ2-5; D is unresolved. Trimming removed 0 bases at V and 5 bases at J, with 8 bases between. The CDR3 is 13 amino acids. Germline V CDR1 and CDR2: SGHNT, YYREEE (reference sequence). The CDR3 bases are TGTGCCAGCAGCTTGGGGGTTTCGGAGACCCAGTACTTC. Its translation: CASSLGVSETQYF.

The V call is TRBV5-1, the J call TRBJ2-2; 9 bases match TRBD1. The length of the CDR3 is 15 residues. The V segment lost 3 bases and the J segment 5 bases; nucleotides outside the gene matches: 5. CDR1 is SGHRS, CDR2 YFSETQ, per germline. CDR3 nucleotides: TGCGCCAGCAGCTCACAGGGGGCGCAAACCGGGGAGCTGTTTTTT. It is translated as CASSSQGAQTGELFF.

The rearrangement links TRBV7-2 to TRBJ2-5; either TRBD1 or TRBD2 may fit D (5 bases each). The J call may be incorrect, as the DNA end agrees better with TRBJ2-7. Germline values: CDR1 SGHTA, CDR2 FQGNSA. This CDR3 spans 14 amino acids. The CDR3 region has the DNA TGTGCCAGCAGCTACGGGACCCGGAACTACGAGCAGTACTTC. Protein sequence: CASSYGTRNYEQYF.

This clone is categorized as hyperexpanded. The chain links TRBV11-3 to TRBJ1-2, with TRBD1 matching over 8 bases. Trimming cost V 0 bases and J 3 bases; bases outside gene matches: 6. Germline assignment: CDR1 SGHNT and CDR2 YENEEA. The CDR3 is 16 residues long. The chain's CDR3 is CASSLDRAGGDYGYTF. The CDR3 nucleotides are TGTGCCAGCAGCTTAGATAGGGCAGGGGGCGACTATGGCTACACCTTC.

The chain employs TRBV7-6 and TRBJ2-5, with D possibly being TRBD2 (7 bases). The J call is doubtful: the DNA matches TRBJ2-7 better. The CDR3 extends over 15 amino acids. CDR1 is SGHVS, CDR2 FNYEAQ, per germline. CDR3 bases: TGTGCCAGCAGTGAGGGGGGGACTATAGCCTACGAGCAGTACTTC. Residues: CASSEGGTIAYEQYF.

This clone is categorized as large. V gene TRBV6-6 combines with J gene TRBJ2-7, with D possibly called TRBD1 or TRBD2 (5 bases each). In germline, CDR1 is MNHNY, CDR2 SVGAGI (reference sequence). CDR3 length equals 15 residues. V was clipped by 0 bases and J by 5 bases, with 14 bases between them. The CDR3: CASSYSVGAGNEQYF. The CDR3 DNA sequence: TGTGCCAGCAGTTACTCGGTCGGGGCCGGGAACGAGCAGTACTTC.

The chain combines TRBV7-9 with TRBJ2-3; maybe TRBD1 (6 bases). This CDR3 region has 14 residues. Germline assignment: CDR1 SEHNR and CDR2 FQNEAQ (reference sequence). Deletions cut 0 bases from V and 2 bases from J, with 6 bases between. The CDR3 spells CASSLAGATDTQYF. The CDR3 nucleotides read TGTGCCAGCAGCTTAGCGGGGGCCACAGATACGCAGTATTTT.

This clone is categorized as hyperexpanded. The chain recombines TRBV5-1 with TRBJ1-1, with 7 bases lining up with TRBD1. This CDR3 has 14 amino acids. Germline trimming cut 0 bases from V and 7 bases from J; bases unmatched to any gene: 6. In germline, CDR1 is SGHRS, CDR2 YFSETQ. The CDR3, as DNA: TGCGCCAGCAGCTTGGTTTTAGGGGGCTATGAAGCTTTCTTT. Its protein product is CASSLVLGGYEAFF.

This clone is hyperexpanded. The chain has TRBV11-2 and TRBJ2-3, with 10 bases fitting TRBD2. The CDR3 totals 15 residues. CDR1 and CDR2 from the germline V gene are SGHAT and FQNNGV. The V and J ends lost 2 bases and 6 bases, in that order; junction bases with no gene match: 5. CDR3 bases: TGTGCCAGCAGCTTATCCTCACTAGCGGGGGATACGCAGTATTTT. It is translated as CASSLSSLAGDTQYF.

This clone appeared once. The chain has TRBV19 and TRBJ2-3, with TRBD2 matching over 8 bases. Germline trimming cut 5 bases from V and 0 bases from J; bases unmatched to any gene: 13. Per germline, CDR1 LNHDA and CDR2 SQIVND (reference sequence). This CDR3 comprises 18 residues. CDR3 sequence reads: CASSRQGVASGSTDTQYF. The CDR3 coding sequence is TGTGCCAGTAGTCGGCAGGGTGTCGCTAGCGGGAGCACAGATACGCAGTATTTT. The full variable domain, with the rest looked up from reference TRBV19 and TRBJ2-3, is DGGITQSPKYLFRKEGQNVTLSCEQNLNHDAMYWYRQDPGQGLRLIYYSQIVNDFQKGDIAEGYSVSREKKESFPLTVTSAQKNPTAFYLCASSRQGVASGSTDTQYFGPGTRLTVL.

Only a few counts were recorded for this clone. The chain links TRBV2 to TRBJ1-2; D may be TRBD1 (5 bases). CDR3 length: 13 residues. Germline V gene sequence: CDR1 SNHLY, CDR2 FYNNEI. Trimming removed 4 bases at V and 5 bases at J, with 11 bases between. This CDR3 reads CASSVQAQYGYTF. The CDR3 region has the DNA TGTGCCAGCAGTGTACAGGCTCAATATGGCTACACCTTC.

In this sample, this clone is large (0.1 to 1%). The CDR3, as DNA: TGTGCCAGCAGCTTAGTGGGGACGGCATACGAGCAGTACTTC. Translating it yields CASSLVGTAYEQYF. The chain links TRBV7-2 to TRBJ2-7; D possibly matches TRBD1 or TRBD2 (5 bases each). Trimming took 1 base from V and 4 from J, leaving 11 bases between them. This CDR3 is built from 14 residues. CDR1 is SGHTA, CDR2 FQGNSA, per germline. Full variable domain (missing parts from reference TRBV7-2 and TRBJ2-7): GAGVSQSPSNKVTEKGKDVELRCDPISGHTALYWYRQSLGQGLEFLIYFQGNSAPDKSGLPSDRFSAERTGGSVSTLTIQRTQQEDSAVYLCASSLVGTAYEQYFGPGTRLTVT.

This clone was seen a single time. The chain links TRBV7-2 to TRBJ2-7; D may be TRBD1 or TRBD2 (5 bases each). The CDR3 is made up of 14 amino acids. V lost 4 bases, J lost 3 bases, and 13 bases lay in between. Germline CDR1 SGHTA, CDR2 FQGNSA. CDR3 region: CASSYGTRNYEQYF. CDR3 in DNA: TGTGCCAGCAGCTACGGGACCCGGAACTACGAGCAGTACTTC.

DNA of the CDR3: TGCGCCAGCAGCTACCTCAGGGAACCTAACTATGGCTACACCTTC. It yields the protein CASSYLREPNYGYTF. This sequence joins TRBV5-1 and TRBJ1-2, with a weak D call TRBD1 (5 bases). V dropped 3 bases and J dropped 0 bases, with 12 bases sitting between them. The CDR3 spans 15 residues. CDR1 is SGHRS and CDR2 is YFSETQ in the germline V gene.

This clone is categorized as hyperexpanded. The V gene is TRBV10-3, the J gene TRBJ2-2, with D possibly being TRBD2 (5 bases). CDR3 length: 14 residues. Germline V gene lookup returns CDR1 ENHRY and CDR2 SYGVKD. Trimming took off 5 bases at V and 5 bases at J, with 12 bases between the two ends. CDR3 sequence (DNA): TGTGCCATCAGTCAAGAAGCGGCTACCGGGGAGCTGTTTTTT. It translates to CAISQEAATGELFF.

The gene calls are TRBV2 and TRBJ2-3, with a possible D match to TRBD2 (5 bases). Trimming pared 1 base from V and 5 bases from J, leaving 13 bases between. CDR1 is SNHLY, CDR2 FYNNEI, per germline. The CDR3 runs 15 residues. DNA of the CDR3: TGTGCCAGCAGTGAAGGGTTTAGCGCCGGAGATACGCAGTATTTT. It yields the protein CASSEGFSAGDTQYF.

The chain uses TRBV7-4 and TRBJ1-2; D remains ambiguous. V was pared by 5 bases and J by 4 bases, with 14 bases between. Germline V gives CDR1 SGHVT, CDR2 SQSDAQ. The CDR3 covers 14 residues. The CDR3 sequence: CASSAARKTYGYTF. In DNA, the CDR3 is TGTGCCAGCAGCGCAGCTCGAAAGACCTATGGCTACACCTTC.

This clone showed up just a few times. CDR3 residues: CASSARDDPTKSGQRLTF. In DNA form, the CDR3 reads TGTGCCAGCAGCGCCCGAGACGATCCGACAAAGTCGGGCCAACGTCTGACTTTC. V usage is TRBV11-3 and J usage is TRBJ2-6; D gene uncertain. The V and J ends lost 5 bases and 16 bases respectively, with 33 bases between them. CDR3 size: 18 residues. Germline-derived CDR1 and CDR2 are SGHNT and YENEEA.

This clone was observed once. This chain connects TRBV7-9 to TRBJ2-1; 8 nucleotides match TRBD2. CDR1 is SEHNR and CDR2 is FQNEAQ in the germline V gene (reference sequence). The CDR3 contains 15 residues. Losses at the gene ends were 5 bases for V and 8 bases for J; bases not matched to a gene: 11. CDR3 sequence reads: CASSPRGGRIDEQFF. The CDR3 nucleotides read TGTGCCAGCAGCCCTCGTGGCGGGAGGATCGATGAGCAGTTCTTC.

This clone came up a few times. The V gene is TRBV7-3, the J gene TRBJ2-3; D gene ambiguous. Germline assignment: CDR1 SGHTA and CDR2 FQGTGA. V lost 5 bases and J lost 5, with 11 bases in between. The CDR3 has 13 residues. The DNA for the CDR3 is TGTGCCAGCAGCCCCCGGATGGGAGATACGCAGTATTTT. Protein product: CASSPRMGDTQYF.

This clone came up once. V and J are TRBV6-5 and TRBJ2-3, with 14 bases identical to TRBD2. Germline loops: CDR1 MNHEY, CDR2 SVGAGI. The V segment lost 6 bases and the J segment 5 bases; nucleotides outside the gene matches: 4. This CDR3 is 15 amino acids long. The DNA for the CDR3 is TGTGCCAGCAGATTGGGACTAGCGGGGGTAGATACGCAGTATTTT. Translation: CASRLGLAGVDTQYF.

The chain carries TRBV5-4 and TRBJ2-3; no reliable D call. Germline CDR1 reads SGHNT; CDR2 reads YYREEE (reference sequence). CDR3 length equals 15 residues. With 0 bases removed from V and 1 base from J, the gap between germline ends came to 9 bases. DNA of the CDR3: TGTGCCAGCAGCTTGGGTTGGCGCGGCACAGATACGCAGTATTTT. Translating it yields CASSLGWRGTDTQYF.

V is TRBV7-2 and J is TRBJ1-2, with 8 nucleotides matching TRBD1. CDR1 and CDR2 (germline): SGHTA, FQGNSA. The CDR3 is 16 residues long. J lost 3 bases, V lost 1 base, and 7 bases had no gene match. The DNA of the CDR3 is TGTGCCAGCAGCTTAGATAGGGCAGGGGGCGACTATGGCTACACCTTC. Its translation is CASSLDRAGGDYGYTF.

The count of this clone is one. The chain joins TRBV7-3 to TRBJ1-2; 8 nucleotides match TRBD1. The CDR3 covers 16 residues. The junction had 8 bases not matched to a gene; V was cut back by 2 bases and J by 3 bases. Germline V lookup: CDR1 SGHTA, CDR2 FQGTGA. The CDR3: CASSLDRAGGDYGYTF. The CDR3 region has the DNA TGTGCCAGCAGCTTAGATAGGGCAGGGGGCGACTATGGCTACACCTTC.

The rearrangement joins TRBV30 to TRBJ2-7; D is possibly TRBD2 (6 bases). Deletions cut 2 bases from V and 6 bases from J, with 14 bases between. The CDR3 has 13 amino acids. Germline V gives CDR1 GTSNPN, CDR2 SVGIG (reference sequence). The CDR3 loop is CAWSPGTGVEQYF. The CDR3, as DNA: TGTGCCTGGAGTCCGGGTACGGGGGTCGAGCAGTACTTC. The variable domain in full, with the rest retrieved from reference TRBV30 and TRBJ2-7, is SQTIHQWPATLVQPVGSPLSLECTVEGTSNPNLYWYRQAAGRGLQLLFYSVGIGQISSEVPQNLSASRPQDRQFILSSKKLLLSDSGFYLCAWSPGTGVEQYFGPGTRLTVT.

The rearrangement uses TRBV7-9 and TRBJ2-5; D is unclear. The V gene's germline CDR1 is SEHNR and CDR2 FQNEAQ (reference sequence). This CDR3 has 13 amino acids. Trimming left V 4 bases short and J 2 bases short, with 8 bases between. CDR3 nucleotide sequence: TGTGCCAGCAGCTCCGTACCTCAAGAGACCCAGTACTTC. Translated: CASSSVPQETQYF.

Within the sample, this clone is hyperexpanded. The V gene is TRBV7-6, the J gene TRBJ1-6; a weak D match, TRBD1 (6 bases). The V end lost 3 bases, the J end lost 6 bases, and 12 bases lay between the germline ends. The CDR3 is 15 residues long. Germline V lookup: CDR1 SGHVS, CDR2 FNYEAQ. In DNA form, the CDR3 reads TGTGCCAGCAGCTTCACGGCAGGGGCTAATTCACCCCTCCACTTT. The encoded protein is CASSFTAGANSPLHF.

This clone is categorized as large. This chain connects TRBV29-1 to TRBJ2-7, with D unresolved. The CDR3 is 14 residues long. Trimming removed 7 bases from V and 0 bases from J, with 16 bases in between. Germline values: CDR1 SQVTM, CDR2 ANQGSEA. This CDR3 is CSAYTAGPSYEQYF. The CDR3 DNA follows: TGCAGCGCCTACACGGCAGGTCCCTCCTACGAGCAGTACTTC.

The chain links TRBV7-2 to TRBJ2-3, with 11 positions matching TRBD2. CDR1 is SGHTA, CDR2 FQGNSA, per germline. This CDR3 is built from 16 residues. V lost 5 bases and J lost 6; bases outside the gene matches: 10. CDR3 nucleotide sequence: TGTGCCAGCAGCCTCATAGCGGGGGGGGTGGGTGATACGCAGTATTTT. Translation: CASSLIAGGVGDTQYF.